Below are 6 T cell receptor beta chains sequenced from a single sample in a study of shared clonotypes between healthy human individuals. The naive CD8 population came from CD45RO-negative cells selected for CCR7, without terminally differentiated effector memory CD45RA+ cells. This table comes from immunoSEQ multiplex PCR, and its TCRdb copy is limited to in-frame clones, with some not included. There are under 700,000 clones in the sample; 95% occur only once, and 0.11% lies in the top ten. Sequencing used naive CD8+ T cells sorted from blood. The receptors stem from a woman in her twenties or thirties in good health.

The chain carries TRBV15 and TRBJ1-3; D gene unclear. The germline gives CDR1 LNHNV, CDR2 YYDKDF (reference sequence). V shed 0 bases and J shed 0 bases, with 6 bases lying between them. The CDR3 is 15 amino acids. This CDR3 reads CATSRDLSSGNTIYF. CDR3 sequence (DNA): TGTGCCACCAGCAGAGATTTGAGCTCTGGAAACACCATATATTTT.

Here the CDR3 DNA reads TGTGCCAGCTCACCACCGTATCGGAGCTCCTACGAGCAGTACTTC. This gives the protein CASSPPYRSSYEQYF. The chain employs TRBV18 and TRBJ2-7; D remains ambiguous. The germline V gene has CDR1 KGHSH and CDR2 LQKENI. The CDR3 length is 15 residues. V lost 0 bases and J lost 0, with 9 bases in between.

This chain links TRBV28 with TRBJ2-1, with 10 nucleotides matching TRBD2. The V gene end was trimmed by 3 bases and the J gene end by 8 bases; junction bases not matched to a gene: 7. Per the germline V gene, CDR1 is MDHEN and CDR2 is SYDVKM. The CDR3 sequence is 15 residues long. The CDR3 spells CASSFTLAGAHEQFF. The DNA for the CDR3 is TGTGCCAGCAGTTTTACGCTAGCGGGAGCCCATGAGCAGTTCTTC.

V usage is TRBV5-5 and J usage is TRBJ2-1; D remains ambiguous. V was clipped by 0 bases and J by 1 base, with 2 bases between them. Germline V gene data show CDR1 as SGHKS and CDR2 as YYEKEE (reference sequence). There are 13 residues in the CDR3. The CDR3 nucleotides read TGTGCCAGCAGCTTGGATTCCTACAATGAGCAGTTCTTC. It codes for CASSLDSYNEQFF.

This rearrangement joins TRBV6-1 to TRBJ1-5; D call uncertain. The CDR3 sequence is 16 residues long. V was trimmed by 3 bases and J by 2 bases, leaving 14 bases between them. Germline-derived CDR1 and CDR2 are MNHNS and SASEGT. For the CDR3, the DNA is TGTGCCAGCAGTGAGGGAATGTCATCCGGCAATCAGCCCCAGCATTTT. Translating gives CASSEGMSSGNQPQHF.

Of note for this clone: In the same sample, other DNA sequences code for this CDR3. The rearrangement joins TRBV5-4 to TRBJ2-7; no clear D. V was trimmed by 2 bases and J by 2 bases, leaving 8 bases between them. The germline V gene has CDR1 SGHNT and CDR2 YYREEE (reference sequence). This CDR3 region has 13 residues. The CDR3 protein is CASSFGGTYEQYF. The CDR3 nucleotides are TGTGCCAGCAGCTTTGGTGGGACCTACGAGCAGTACTTC. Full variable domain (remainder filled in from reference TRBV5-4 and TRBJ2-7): ETGVTQSPTHLIKTRGQQVTLRCSSQSGHNTVSWYQQALGQGPQFIFQYYREEENGRGNFPPRFSGLQFPNYSSELNVNALELDDSALYLCASSFGGTYEQYFGPGTRLTVT.